This T cell receptor (beta chain) was captured by sequencing in a study of cytomegalovirus exposure and HLA in healthy donors. Study results and limitations: Researchers reported that a few CMV-associated chains were confirmed in vitro as CMV antigen-specific. The analysis excluded some indistinguishable V segments, including TRBV6-2 and TRBV6-3. As a later analysis showed, several of the most significant clusters appeared to be linked to common viral pathogens.

With 60 Vbeta and 13 Jbeta primers, the PCR was carried out. Sequencing used immunoSEQ multiplex PCR; TCRdb keeps in-frame clones, though not all of them. The top ten hold 1.5% to 2% of the sample, which has around 150,000 clones, 76% seen once. CDR1 and CDR2 from the germline V gene are MNHEY and SVGAGI. The CDR3 sequence is 14 residues long. Trimming removed 0 bases at V and 3 bases at J, with 9 bases between. In the case of this clone: Its antigen is currently unknown.

V usage is TRBV6-5 and J usage is TRBJ2-7, with a weak D call TRBD1 (6 bases). The sequence was collected from a woman aged 40 to 49 in good health and CMV-seronegative. Sample: PBMCs. For the CDR3, the DNA is TGTGCCAGCAGTTACTCGTTACAGGGCTACGAGCAGTACTTC. Residues: CASSYSLQGYEQYF.